Below, 24 T cell receptor beta chains from the same sample are listed, as sequenced in a study of identical twins. TCRdb called the 5' RACE reads again in MiXCR, with one record for every CDR3 protein. The table records roughly 540,000 distinct CDR3 sequences, approximately 22% of them present only once. These same data were also listed under a study on T cells expressing NK-cell markers.

The sequencing sample was made of CD4+ T cells sorted from blood. These receptors came from a woman between 18 and 29 years old in good health.

CDR3 amino acids: CASSVVKGSGTEQFF. For the CDR3, the DNA is TGTGCCAGCAGTGTAGTCAAGGGTTCGGGGACAGAGCAGTTCTTC. The genes are TRBV2 and TRBJ2-1; D perhaps matches TRBD1 (6 bases). With 4 bases removed from V and 10 bases from J, the gap between germline ends came to 20 bases. CDR3 size: 15 residues. Germline loops: CDR1 SNHLY, CDR2 FYNNEI.

In this sample, this clonotype turned up a few times. CDR3 protein: CASSIRGGYTF. In DNA form, the CDR3 reads TGTGCCAGCAGTATACGCGGTGGCTACACCTTC. V and J are TRBV6-2 or TRBV6-3 and TRBJ1-2; the D is unclear. The germline V gene encodes CDR1 MNHEY and CDR2 SVGEGT. Trimming removed 5 bases from V and 7 bases from J, with 8 bases in between. The CDR3 contains 11 residues.

There are a few counts of this clonotype. The gene calls are TRBV20-1 and TRBJ2-1; D gene uncertain. V shed 5 bases and J shed 7 bases, with 12 bases lying between them. The CDR3 runs to 12 residues. Germline V gene data show CDR1 as DFQATT and CDR2 as SNEGSKA (reference sequence). The CDR3 is CSAYGRANEQFF. CDR3 in DNA: TGCAGTGCTTACGGTAGGGCGAATGAGCAGTTCTTC.

The chain joins TRBV6-2 or TRBV6-3 to TRBJ2-5; D remains unclear. This CDR3 is 14 amino acids long. Deletions cut 3 bases from V and 2 bases from J, with 10 bases between. CDR1 MNHEY and CDR2 SVGEGT come from the germline V gene. CDR3 region: CASSYVSGQETQYF. The DNA for the CDR3 is TGTGCCAGCAGTTATGTCTCCGGACAAGAGACCCAGTACTTC.

J is TRBJ2-1 and V is TRBV9; a possible D gene is TRBD2 (5 bases). The CDR3 spans 17 residues. V shed 0 bases and J shed 1 base, with 14 bases lying between them. CDR1 SGDLS and CDR2 YYNGEE come from the germline V gene. The CDR3 region has the DNA TGTGCCAGCAGCGTAGAGGGTAAAAGCGGTTCCTACAATGAGCAGTTCTTC. It yields the protein CASSVEGKSGSYNEQFF. Combining the CDR3 with reference TRBV9 and TRBJ2-1 gives the whole variable domain DSGVTQTPKHLITATGQRVTLRCSPRSGDLSVYWYQQSLDQGLQFLIQYYNGEERAKGNILERFSAQQFPDLHSELNLSSLELGDSALYFCASSVEGKSGSYNEQFFGPGTRLTVL.

This clonotype was seen a few times. The genes are TRBV12-3 or TRBV12-4 and TRBJ2-1, with 8 bases matching TRBD2. Unmatched junction bases numbered 7, after V lost 7 bases and J lost 2 bases. This CDR3 region has 15 residues. In DNA, the CDR3 is TGTGCCAGCATCTGGGGGCGGGGGGCCTACAATGAGCAGTTCTTC. It codes for CASIWGRGAYNEQFF.

The chain couples TRBV12-3 or TRBV12-4 to TRBJ1-6; TRBD1 might be the D (6 bases). V was shortened by 5 bases and J by 9 bases, with 14 bases between the two germline ends. The length of the CDR3 is 14 residues. The CDR3 loop is CASSPGVAGSPLHF. The CDR3 coding sequence is TGTGCCAGCAGTCCAGGGGTCGCGGGTTCACCCCTCCACTTT.

V is TRBV6-5 and J is TRBJ1-2; 7 positions agree with TRBD1. The CDR3 runs to 12 residues. CDR1 and CDR2 (germline): MNHEY, SVGAGI. The trim removed 5 bases at V and 8 bases at J, leaving 5 bases unmatched. This chain's CDR3 is CASSNRGGGYTF. In DNA, the CDR3 is TGTGCCAGCAGTAACAGGGGTGGGGGCTACACCTTC.

The V and J genes are TRBV20-1 and TRBJ1-4; the D is unclear. Germline V gene sequence: CDR1 DFQATT, CDR2 SNEGSKA (reference sequence). V was pared by 2 bases and J by 6 bases, with 16 bases between. The CDR3 is 15 residues long. CDR3 in DNA: TGCAGTGCTAGAAACGGACGGGGAGAGGATGAAAAACTGTTTTTT. It is translated as CSARNGRGEDEKLFF.

This clonotype came up a few times. The chain couples TRBV6-2 or TRBV6-3 to TRBJ1-2; D ambiguous. Trimming shortened V by 2 bases and J by 3 bases, and 10 bases separated the two germline ends. The CDR3 spans 14 residues. Germline loops: CDR1 MNHEY, CDR2 SVGEGT. CDR3: CASSYDANDYGYTF. The CDR3 coding sequence is TGTGCCAGCAGTTACGATGCGAACGACTATGGCTACACCTTC.

The chain's CDR3 is CASIKGGELFF. The CDR3 DNA reads as TGTGCCAGCATTAAGGGCGGGGAGCTGTTTTTT. The J gene is TRBJ2-2, the V gene TRBV7-8; D is unclear. The CDR3 runs 11 residues. Germline V gene sequence: CDR1 SGHVS, CDR2 FQNEAQ. The V end lost 7 bases, the J end lost 7 bases, and 7 bases lay between the germline ends.

This rearrangement joins TRBV2 to TRBJ2-5; the D gene is possibly TRBD1 (6 bases). CDR1 is SNHLY and CDR2 is FYNNEI in the germline V gene. V was clipped by 4 bases and J by 3 bases, with 6 bases between them. The CDR3 has 12 amino acids. The CDR3 loop is CASSGQEETQYF. CDR3 DNA sequence: TGTGCCAGCAGTGGACAGGAAGAGACCCAGTACTTC.

Only a few counts were recorded for this clonotype. The conserved final phenylalanine or tryptophan is absent from the CDR3, which likely points to a read error. The DNA is omitted, as the CDR3 cannot be located on it reliably, and the CDR3 follows TCRdb's listing. J is TRBJ2-1 and V is TRBV29-1; the table assigns TRBD2, which was not confirmed against the DNA. Ends included, the CDR3 has 11 residues. Germline V gene data show CDR1 as SQVTM and CDR2 as ANQGSEA. CDR3 region: CSVEGRGKLAV.

This chain connects TRBV5-5 to TRBJ2-7, with unresolved D. This CDR3 contains 14 residues. CDR1 is SGHKS and CDR2 is YYEKEE in the germline V gene (reference sequence). V dropped 4 bases and J dropped 9 bases, with 20 bases sitting between them. This CDR3 is CASSEFNDTPVQYF. The CDR3 DNA reads TGTGCCAGCAGCGAGTTTAATGACACCCCCGTGCAGTACTTC.

The table lists this clonotype with many counts. J is TRBJ2-1 and V is TRBV20-1; D gene uncertain. The length of the CDR3 is 13 residues. Germline CDR1 is DFQATT and CDR2 is SNEGSKA (reference sequence). Trimming took off 3 bases at V and 5 bases at J, with 11 bases between the two ends. The CDR3 region is CSARDPWDNEQFF. The CDR3 DNA follows: TGCAGTGCTAGGGACCCCTGGGACAATGAGCAGTTCTTC.

The sample holds many counts of this clonotype. The chain joins TRBV4-3 to TRBJ2-1; unclear D gene. This CDR3 is built from 14 residues. Trimming stripped 3 bases from V and 10 bases from J, with 16 bases between. Germline loops: CDR1 LGHNA, CDR2 YSLEER. In DNA form, the CDR3 reads TGCGCCAGCAGCCAGCTCCGGACCACCTTGGAGCAGTTCTTC. This sequence encodes CASSQLRTTLEQFF.

This clonotype was seen many times. The gene calls are TRBV7-2 and TRBJ2-3; D is possibly TRBD1 or TRBD2 (6 bases each). Germline V gives CDR1 SGHTA, CDR2 FQGNSA. Trimming took 3 bases from V and 6 from J, leaving 10 bases between them. CDR3 length: 13 residues. The CDR3 here is CASSFNGGDTQYF. DNA of the CDR3: TGTGCCAGCAGCTTTAACGGGGGCGATACGCAGTATTTT.

This clonotype was recorded a few times. V gene TRBV18 combines with J gene TRBJ2-2; TRBD1 aligns across 7 bases. Germline CDR1 reads KGHSH; CDR2 reads LQKENI. This CDR3 is built from 14 residues. V lost 3 bases, J lost 5 bases, and 3 bases stayed unmatched. CDR3 coding DNA: TGTGCCAGCTCACCTCAACAGGGGACCGGGGAGCTGTTTTTT. Encoded protein: CASSPQQGTGELFF.

In this sample, this clonotype turned up a few times. This chain links TRBV20-1 with TRBJ1-1, with a weak D call TRBD1 (5 bases). Germline CDR1 and CDR2: DFQATT and SNEGSKA (reference sequence). The CDR3 runs 13 residues. Trimming took 3 bases from V and 1 from J, leaving 9 bases between them. For the CDR3, the DNA is TGCAGTGCTAGCAGGGAGAGGAACACTGAAGCTTTCTTT. This translates into CSASRERNTEAFF.

The sample holds a few counts of this clonotype. The chain carries TRBV2 and TRBJ1-6; no definite D call. The V end lost 1 base, the J end lost 3 bases, and 7 bases lay between the germline ends. The germline V gene encodes CDR1 SNHLY and CDR2 FYNNEI. CDR3 length: 15 residues. CDR3 in amino acids: CASSEENSYNSPLHF. CDR3 bases: TGTGCCAGCAGTGAAGAAAACAGCTATAATTCACCCCTCCACTTT.

The chain recombines TRBV11-2 with TRBJ2-7, with D maybe TRBD1 (8 bases). Trimming removed 8 bases from V and 3 bases from J, with 17 bases in between. The CDR3 sequence is 14 residues long. Germline CDR1 is SGHAT and CDR2 is FQNNGV. Here the CDR3 reads CASDRGGRYYEQYF. For the CDR3, the DNA is TGTGCCAGCGACAGGGGAGGGAGGTACTACGAGCAGTACTTC.

The chain combines TRBV20-1 with TRBJ2-1; TRBD1 agrees at 8 bases. V lost 6 bases, J lost 9 bases, and 7 bases stayed unmatched. CDR3 size: 12 residues. Germline loops: CDR1 DFQATT, CDR2 SNEGSKA (reference sequence). The CDR3 spells CSALGQGGEQFF. CDR3 in DNA: TGCAGTGCCCTCGGACAGGGCGGTGAGCAGTTCTTC.

This clonotype was counted a few times. The chain recombines TRBV5-1 with TRBJ2-5; D gene unclear. The CDR3 extends over 14 amino acids. The V end was cut by 4 bases, the J end by 1 base, with 11 bases between. The germline V gene encodes CDR1 SGHRS and CDR2 YFSETQ. The CDR3 loop is CASSRGGFQETQYF. The CDR3 DNA follows: TGCGCCAGCAGCCGAGGTGGCTTCCAAGAGACCCAGTACTTC.

This rearrangement joins TRBV10-3 to TRBJ1-1, with 8 bases fitting TRBD1. Germline V CDR1 and CDR2: ENHRY, SYGVKD. The CDR3 extends over 14 amino acids. The V segment lost 6 bases and the J segment 1 base; nucleotides outside the gene matches: 4. CDR3 protein: CAISRTGPNTEAFF. CDR3 DNA: TGTGCCATCAGCCGGACAGGGCCGAACACTGAAGCTTTCTTT.